This T cell receptor (beta chain) came from a study of blood T cells in healthy people across ages. The use of a sample-barcoded 5' primer and a J-beta primer mix characterized a second PCR of roughly 7 to 11 cycles. From the 5' RACE reads, TCRdb called clonotypes with MiXCR, one entry per CDR3 protein. The data show roughly 680,000 distinct CDR3 sequences, roughly half seen once. Trimming took 2 bases from V and 4 from J; bases not matched to a gene: 5. The germline V gene encodes CDR1 MNHEY and CDR2 SVGEGT. The CDR3 extends over 15 amino acids. The sequencing sample was made of blood. This chain connects TRBV6-2 or TRBV6-3 to TRBJ1-5, with 7 bases fitting TRBD1. The clonotype comes from a woman of 80 years or more in good health. The CDR3 sequence: CASSYPGQHNQPQHF. The CDR3 coding sequence is TGTGCCAGCAGTTACCCGGGACAGCATAATCAGCCCCAGCATTTT.